The present entry profiles one T cell receptor (beta chain) with its context. The record originates from a study of technical replicates of blood from a handful of donors. Sequencing used immunoSEQ multiplex PCR; TCRdb keeps in-frame clones, though not all of them. This table has under 100,000 clones, approximately 94% appearing once. CDR3 size: 11 residues. The V and J ends lost 6 bases and 8 bases respectively, with 10 bases between them. The germline V gene encodes CDR1 MRHNA and CDR2 SNTAGT. The source is a human donor in good health. The sample taken for sequencing was T cells isolated from PBMCs. The chain joins TRBV6-4 to TRBJ1-1; D possibly corresponds to TRBD1 (5 bases). CDR3 region: CASSARGEAFF. DNA for the CDR3: TGTGCCAGCAGCGCTCGGGGGGAAGCTTTCTTT.